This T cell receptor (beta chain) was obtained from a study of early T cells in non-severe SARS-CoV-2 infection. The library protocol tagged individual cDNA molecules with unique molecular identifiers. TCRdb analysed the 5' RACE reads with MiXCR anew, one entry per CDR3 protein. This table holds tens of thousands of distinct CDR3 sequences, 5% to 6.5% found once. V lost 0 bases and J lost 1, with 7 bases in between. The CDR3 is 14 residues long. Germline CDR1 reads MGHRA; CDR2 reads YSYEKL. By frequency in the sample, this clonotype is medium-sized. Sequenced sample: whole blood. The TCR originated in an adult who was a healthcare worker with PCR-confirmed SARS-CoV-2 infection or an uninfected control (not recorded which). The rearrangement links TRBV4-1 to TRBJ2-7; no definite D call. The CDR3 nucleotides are TGCGCCAGCAGCCAAGATTTGGGGTCCTACGAGCAGTACTTC. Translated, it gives CASSQDLGSYEQYF.